This T cell receptor (beta chain) was profiled in a study of graft-versus-host responses after intestinal transplantation. Study in general: Multivisceral, liver-intestinal, or isolated intestinal transplants were received by the recipients. Uniformly, recipients were administered anti-thymocyte globulin induction with subsequent tacrolimus and steroids for around 3 years. Study results and limitations: Recipient-marrow GvH clones were detected, some having first appeared in ileum or blood. Some patients had graft-donor T cell macrochimerism, and their allografts showed high graft-versus-host to host-versus-graft clonal ratios.

V dropped 2 bases and J dropped 0 bases, with 14 bases sitting between them. Looked up from germline, CDR1 is SGHRS and CDR2 is YFSETQ. The CDR3 spans 16 residues. Of note for this clone: As yet, its antigen is unknown.

Method: immunoSEQ multiplex PCR; TCRdb's copy keeps in-frame clones and lacks some. The sample has about 100,000 clones, roughly 87% seen once. This sequence originates from a human donor who was the organ donor for an intestinal transplant. The specimen comprised unstimulated CD4+ T cells sorted from spleen or lymph node cells, sampled before transplant. V gene TRBV5-1 combines with J gene TRBJ1-1; D is perhaps TRBD1 (5 bases). The CDR3 loop is CASSFRERVVNTEAFF. CDR3 in DNA: TGCGCCAGCAGCTTCAGGGAGCGGGTGGTGAACACTGAAGCTTTCTTT.